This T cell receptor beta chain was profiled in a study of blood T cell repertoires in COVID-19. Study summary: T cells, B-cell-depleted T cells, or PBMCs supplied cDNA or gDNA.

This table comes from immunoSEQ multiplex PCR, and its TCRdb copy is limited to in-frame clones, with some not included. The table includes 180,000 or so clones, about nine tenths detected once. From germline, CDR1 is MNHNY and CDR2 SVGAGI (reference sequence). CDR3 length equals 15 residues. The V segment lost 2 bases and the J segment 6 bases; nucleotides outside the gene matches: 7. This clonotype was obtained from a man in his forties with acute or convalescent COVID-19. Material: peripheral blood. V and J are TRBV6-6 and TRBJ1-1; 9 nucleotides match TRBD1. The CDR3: CASSYGDRGVAEAFF. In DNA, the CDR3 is TGTGCCAGCAGTTACGGCGACAGGGGGGTGGCTGAAGCTTTCTTT.